This T cell receptor (beta chain) was recovered during a study of regulatory T cells in long-lasting Graves disease. Study details: Positive TSH receptor antibodies alongside over 5 years of antithyroid drugs were what marked Graves' disease as persistent.

Overall study findings and caveats: TRBV28, TRBJ1-2 and TRBJ2-5 were favored in persistent disease.

Time point described: persistent/refractory GD, antithyroid drugs over 5 years with positive TRAb. Isolated PBMC RNA provided the starting material for the TCR library. Doctors identified Graves' disease using the American Thyroid Association guidelines. The authors drew roughly 8.1 milliliters of peripheral blood into EDTA tubes. On this clonotype: Antigen unknown. With a much larger clone just one base away, this may be a read error.

Researchers made TCR beta libraries by using iRepertoire HTBI primers and running Arm-PCR on CDR3 regions. TCRdb redid the calling of the multiplex PCR reads with MiXCR, one entry per CDR3 protein. The sample holds about 460,000 distinct CDR3 sequences, approximately 23% seen once. This CDR3 has 13 residues. Germline lookup yields CDR1 MNHNS and CDR2 SASEGT. V lost 5 bases to trimming and J lost 8 bases, with 15 bases between them. The input for sequencing was peripheral blood mononuclear cells (PBMCs), taken when the disease was refractory, from a patient treated with antithyroid drugs. The chain recombines TRBV6-1 with TRBJ1-2; D is perhaps TRBD1 (5 bases). This TCR came from a female donor with Graves disease. The CDR3 DNA is TGTGCCAGCAGTCGCTCAGGGCTTGGCGGCTACACCTTC. Translation: CASSRSGLGGYTF.